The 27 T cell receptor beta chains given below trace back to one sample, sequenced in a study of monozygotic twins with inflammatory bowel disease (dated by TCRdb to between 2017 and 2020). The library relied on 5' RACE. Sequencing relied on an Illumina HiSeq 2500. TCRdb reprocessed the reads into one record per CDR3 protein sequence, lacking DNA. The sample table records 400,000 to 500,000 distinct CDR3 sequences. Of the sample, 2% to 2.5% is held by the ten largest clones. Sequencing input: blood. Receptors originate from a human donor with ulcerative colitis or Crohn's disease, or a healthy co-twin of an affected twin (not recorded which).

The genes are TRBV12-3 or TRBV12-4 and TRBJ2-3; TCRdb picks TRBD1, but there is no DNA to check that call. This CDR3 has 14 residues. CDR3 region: CASTRVGGADTQYF.

CDR3 loop: CASSFRGPVSGANVLTF. V gene TRBV5-6 combines with J gene TRBJ2-6; the D call from TCRdb, TRBD1, cannot be confirmed without DNA. This CDR3 has 17 amino acids. The germline V gene has CDR1 SGHDT and CDR2 YYEEEE.

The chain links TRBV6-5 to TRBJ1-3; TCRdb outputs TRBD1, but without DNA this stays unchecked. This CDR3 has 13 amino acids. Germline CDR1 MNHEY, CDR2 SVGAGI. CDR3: CASSRDRLDTIYF.

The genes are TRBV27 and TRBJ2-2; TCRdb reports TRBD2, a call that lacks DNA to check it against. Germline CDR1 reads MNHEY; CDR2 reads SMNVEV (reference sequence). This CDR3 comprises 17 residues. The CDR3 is CASSPSSGRVITGELFF.

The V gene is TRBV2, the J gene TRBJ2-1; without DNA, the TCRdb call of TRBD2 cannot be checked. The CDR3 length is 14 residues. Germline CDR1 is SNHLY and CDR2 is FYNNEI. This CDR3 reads CASSELRGADEQFF.

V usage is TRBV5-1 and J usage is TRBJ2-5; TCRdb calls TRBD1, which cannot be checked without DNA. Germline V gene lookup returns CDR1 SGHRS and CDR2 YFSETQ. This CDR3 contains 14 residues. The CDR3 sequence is CASSYGQGTVTQYF.

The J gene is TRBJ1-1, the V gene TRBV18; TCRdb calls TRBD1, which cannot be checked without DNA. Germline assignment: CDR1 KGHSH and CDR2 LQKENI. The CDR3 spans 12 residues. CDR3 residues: CASSPPIPGAFF.

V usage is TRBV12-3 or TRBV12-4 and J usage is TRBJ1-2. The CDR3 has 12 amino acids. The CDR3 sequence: CASSLGLYGYTF.

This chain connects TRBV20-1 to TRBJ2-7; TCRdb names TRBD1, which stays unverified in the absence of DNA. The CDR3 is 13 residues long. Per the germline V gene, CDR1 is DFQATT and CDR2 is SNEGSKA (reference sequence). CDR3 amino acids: CSATGTGYHEQYF.

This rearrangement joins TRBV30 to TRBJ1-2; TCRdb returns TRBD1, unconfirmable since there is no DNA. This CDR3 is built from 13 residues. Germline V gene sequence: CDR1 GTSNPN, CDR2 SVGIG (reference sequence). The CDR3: CAWSARQRYGYTF.

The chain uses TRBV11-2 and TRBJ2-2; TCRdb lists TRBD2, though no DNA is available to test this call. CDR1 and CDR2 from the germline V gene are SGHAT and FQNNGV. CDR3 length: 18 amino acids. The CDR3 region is CASSPRTSGYANTGELFF.

The CDR3 region is CASSLSLQGGSNQPQHF. The genes are TRBV27 and TRBJ1-5; TCRdb returns TRBD1, unconfirmable since there is no DNA. Germline-derived CDR1 and CDR2 are MNHEY and SMNVEV (reference sequence). This CDR3 comprises 17 residues.

CDR3: CASSLLGLAAGTDTQYF. This chain links TRBV4-1 with TRBJ2-3; no DNA is available, so the TRBD2 call from TCRdb remains unchecked. This CDR3 comprises 17 residues. Germline V gene data show CDR1 as MGHRA and CDR2 as YSYEKL.

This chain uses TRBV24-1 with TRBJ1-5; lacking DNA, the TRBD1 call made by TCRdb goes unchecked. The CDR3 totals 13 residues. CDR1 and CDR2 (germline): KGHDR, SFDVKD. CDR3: CATRDRGNQPQHF.

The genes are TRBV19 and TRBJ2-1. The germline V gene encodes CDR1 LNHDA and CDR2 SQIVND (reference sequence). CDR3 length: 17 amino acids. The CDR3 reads CASSISPFGDPYNEQFF.

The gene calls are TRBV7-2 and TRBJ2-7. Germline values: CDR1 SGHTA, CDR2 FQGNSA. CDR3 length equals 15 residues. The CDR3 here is CASSLDLVSSYEQYF.

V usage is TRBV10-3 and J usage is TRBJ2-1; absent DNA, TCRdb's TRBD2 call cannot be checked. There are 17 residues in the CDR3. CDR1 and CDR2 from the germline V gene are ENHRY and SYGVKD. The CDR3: CATSGTSGAGAYNEQFF.

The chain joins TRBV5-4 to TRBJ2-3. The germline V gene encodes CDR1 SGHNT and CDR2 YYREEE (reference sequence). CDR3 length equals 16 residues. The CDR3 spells CASSLGWALRTDTQYF. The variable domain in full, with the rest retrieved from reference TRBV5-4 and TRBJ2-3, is ETGVTQSPTHLIKTRGQQVTLRCSSQSGHNTVSWYQQALGQGPQFIFQYYREEENGRGNFPPRFSGLQFPNYSSELNVNALELDDSALYLCASSLGWALRTDTQYFGPGTRLTVL.

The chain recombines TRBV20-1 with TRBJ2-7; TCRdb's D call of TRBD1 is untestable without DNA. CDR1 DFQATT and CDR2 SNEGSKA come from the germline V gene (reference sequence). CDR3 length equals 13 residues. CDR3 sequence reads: CSAGQGALYEQYF.

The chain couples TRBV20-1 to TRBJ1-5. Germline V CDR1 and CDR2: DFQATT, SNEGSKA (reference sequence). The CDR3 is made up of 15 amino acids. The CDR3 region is CSARDSGLYNQPQHF.

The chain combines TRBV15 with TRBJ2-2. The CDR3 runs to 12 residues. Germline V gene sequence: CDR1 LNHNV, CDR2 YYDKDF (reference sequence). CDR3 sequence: CATSRVGGELFF.

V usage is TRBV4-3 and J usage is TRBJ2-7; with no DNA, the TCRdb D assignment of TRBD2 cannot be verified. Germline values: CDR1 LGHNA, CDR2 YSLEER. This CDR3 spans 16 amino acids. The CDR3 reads CASSRIPSGSSYEQYF.

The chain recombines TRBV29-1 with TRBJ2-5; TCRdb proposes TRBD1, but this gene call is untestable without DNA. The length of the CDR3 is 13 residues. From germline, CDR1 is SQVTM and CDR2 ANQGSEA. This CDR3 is CSVGSGGVETQYF.

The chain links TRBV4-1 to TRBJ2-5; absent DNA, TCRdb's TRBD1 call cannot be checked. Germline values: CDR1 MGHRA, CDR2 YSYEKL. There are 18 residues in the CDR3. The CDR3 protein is CASSQEEYRDILEETQYF.

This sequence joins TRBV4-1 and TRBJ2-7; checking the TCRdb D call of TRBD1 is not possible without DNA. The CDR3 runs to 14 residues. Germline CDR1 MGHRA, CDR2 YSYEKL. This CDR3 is CASSPTGASYEQYF.

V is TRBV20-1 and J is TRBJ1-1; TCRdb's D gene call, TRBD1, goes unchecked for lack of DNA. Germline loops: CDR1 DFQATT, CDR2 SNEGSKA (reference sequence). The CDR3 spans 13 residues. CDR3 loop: CSARDRGYTEAFF.

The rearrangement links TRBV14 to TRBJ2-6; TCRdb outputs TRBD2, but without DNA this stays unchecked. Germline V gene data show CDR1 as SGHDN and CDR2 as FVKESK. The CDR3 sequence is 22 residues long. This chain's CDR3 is CASSQVDLAILAGDSGANVLTF.